One T cell receptor (beta chain) is described in this entry. The target antigen is unknown. CDR3 size: 13 residues. The germline V gene has CDR1 MNHEY and CDR2 SMNVEV (reference sequence). Trimming cost V 5 bases and J 4 bases, with 9 bases left between them. Though probably carrying unrecorded immune exposures, donors were nominally healthy at sampling. PCR used 60 Vbeta primers and 13 Jbeta primers. The data were produced by immunoSEQ multiplex PCR, yet TCRdb's version contains in-frame clones alone and is incomplete. This table holds around 170,000 clones, around four fifths found once. The data belong to a study of cytomegalovirus exposure and HLA in healthy donors. Study-wide context: Of more than 350 genotyped donors, roughly 86% clustered with self-reported Caucasian donors. Study findings and constraints: A previous analysis found most TCR beta V segments productive roughly 87% or roughly 30% of the time.

The specimen was PBMCs. The TCR comes from a woman aged 18-29 years in good health and CMV-seronegative. The chain employs TRBV27 and TRBJ2-1; D remains unclear. The DNA for the CDR3 is TGTGCCAGCAGTCTAGACTGGTACAATGAGCAGTTCTTC. Its protein product is CASSLDWYNEQFF.